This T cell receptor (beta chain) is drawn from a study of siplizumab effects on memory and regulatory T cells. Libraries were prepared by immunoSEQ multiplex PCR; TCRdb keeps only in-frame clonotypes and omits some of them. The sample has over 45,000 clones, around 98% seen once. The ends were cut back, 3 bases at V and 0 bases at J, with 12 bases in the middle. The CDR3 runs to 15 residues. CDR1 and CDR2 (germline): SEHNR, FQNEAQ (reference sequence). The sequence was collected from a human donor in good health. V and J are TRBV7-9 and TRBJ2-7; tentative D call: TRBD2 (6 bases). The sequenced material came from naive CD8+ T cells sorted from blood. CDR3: CASSFLGSASYEQYF. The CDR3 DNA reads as TGTGCCAGCAGCTTCCTCGGGAGCGCCTCCTACGAGCAGTACTTC.